This is a list of T cell receptor beta chains from one sample in a study of blood T cell repertoires in COVID-19. Profiled with immunoSEQ multiplex PCR; TCRdb holds only in-frame clones, not every one. The sample lists under 300,000 clones, 82% occurring once. The source material was peripheral blood. These receptors came from a woman of 80 years or more with active or convalescent COVID-19. Each CDR3 is given with its conserved first and last residue. D genes are given only for firm matches. Expanded clones get a size class; other rows say once, few or many, or leave the size out.

d_gene: TRBD1; abundance: NA; v_gene: TRBV27; j_gene: TRBJ1-6; CDR3nt: TGTGCCAGCAGCCGCGGGACAGGGGGTATCCCCTATAATTCACCCCTCCACTTT; CDR3aa: CASSRGTGGIPYNSPLHF
d_gene: NA; abundance: once; v_gene: TRBV3-1/TRBV3-2; j_gene: TRBJ1-6; CDR3nt: TGTGCCAGCAGCCAAAGGGAGGATAATTCACCCCTCCACTTT; CDR3aa: CASSQREDNSPLHF
d_gene: TRBD1; abundance: NA; v_gene: TRBV19; j_gene: TRBJ1-5; CDR3nt: TGTGCCAGTAGCTCTATGGGGACAGGGGGGATAGGTGGCAATCAGCCCCAGCATTTT; CDR3aa: CASSSMGTGGIGGNQPQHF
d_gene: NA; abundance: NA; v_gene: TRBV24-1; j_gene: TRBJ1-1; CDR3nt: TGTGCCACCAGTGATGGGACACTGAACACTGAAGCTTTCTTT; CDR3aa: CATSDGTLNTEAFF
d_gene: TRBD1; abundance: NA; v_gene: TRBV15; j_gene: TRBJ1-2; CDR3nt: TGTGCCACCAGCAGAGATATTGGGACAGGGGTGGGGTATGGCTACACCTTC; CDR3aa: CATSRDIGTGVGYGYTF
d_gene: TRBD2; abundance: NA; v_gene: TRBV7-9; j_gene: TRBJ2-1; CDR3nt: TGTGCCAGCAGGGCTAGCGGGATAGATGAGCAGTTCTTC; CDR3aa: CASRASGIDEQFF
d_gene: NA; abundance: NA; v_gene: TRBV30; j_gene: TRBJ2-6; CDR3nt: TGTGCCTGCCCGGAGTACGGCTCTGGGGCCAACGTCCTGACTTTC; CDR3aa: CACPEYGSGANVLTF
d_gene: NA; abundance: few; v_gene: TRBV7-9; j_gene: TRBJ1-6; CDR3nt: TGTGCCAGCAGCGGAGGGACGTTGGATTCACCCCTCCACTTT; CDR3aa: CASSGGTLDSPLHF
d_gene: TRBD1; abundance: NA; v_gene: TRBV7-9; j_gene: TRBJ2-1; CDR3nt: TGTGCCAGCAGCCTATCCGGACAGGGACGTTACAATGAGCAGTTCTTC; CDR3aa: CASSLSGQGRYNEQFF
d_gene: NA; abundance: NA; v_gene: TRBV18; j_gene: TRBJ2-7; CDR3nt: TGTGCCAGCTCATCAAGTCGTTTGCCAGGGAACCCCTACGAGCAGTACTTC; CDR3aa: CASSSSRLPGNPYEQYF
d_gene: TRBD2; abundance: NA; v_gene: TRBV27; j_gene: TRBJ2-3; CDR3nt: TGTGCCAGCAGTTTATGGGGGACTAGCGGGATTTCCGCTACGCAGTATTTT; CDR3aa: CASSLWGTSGISATQYF
d_gene: NA; abundance: NA; v_gene: TRBV4-2; j_gene: TRBJ1-5; CDR3nt: TGTGCCAGCAGCCAAGGGGCAGGGTTAAATCAGCCCCAGCATTTT; CDR3aa: CASSQGAGLNQPQHF
d_gene: NA; abundance: NA; v_gene: TRBV2; j_gene: TRBJ2-3; CDR3nt: TGTGCCAGCGCCGCGAGCACAGATACGCAGTATTTT; CDR3aa: CASAASTDTQYF
d_gene: TRBD2; abundance: once; v_gene: TRBV5-1; j_gene: TRBJ2-1; CDR3nt: TGCGCCAGCAGCTTGGCCGCTAGCGGGGGGGTACAGTTCTTC; CDR3aa: CASSLAASGGVQFF
d_gene: TRBD2; abundance: few; v_gene: TRBV5-1; j_gene: TRBJ2-7; CDR3nt: TGCGCCAGCAGCACGGGACTAGTCTACGAGCAGTACTTC; CDR3aa: CASSTGLVYEQYF
d_gene: TRBD1; abundance: NA; v_gene: TRBV5-4; j_gene: TRBJ2-6; CDR3nt: TGTGCCAGCAGGCCGGGACAGGGCGTTCTCGGGGCCAACGTCCTGACTTTC; CDR3aa: CASRPGQGVLGANVLTF
d_gene: NA; abundance: NA; v_gene: TRBV6-5; j_gene: TRBJ2-3; CDR3nt: TGTGCCAGCAGTAGCCCTTCGAGTAGCACAGATACGCAGTATTTT; CDR3aa: CASSSPSSSTDTQYF
d_gene: NA; abundance: NA; v_gene: TRBV28; j_gene: TRBJ1-1; CDR3nt: TGTGCCAGCAGTTTACCCAACAGGGTGAACACTGAAGCTTTCTTT; CDR3aa: CASSLPNRVNTEAFF
d_gene: TRBD2; abundance: NA; v_gene: TRBV5-1; j_gene: TRBJ2-2; CDR3nt: TGCGCCAGCAGCGAGGGACTAGCGGGTTCGAACACCGGGGAGCTGTTTTTT; CDR3aa: CASSEGLAGSNTGELFF
d_gene: NA; abundance: NA; v_gene: TRBV15; j_gene: TRBJ1-1; CDR3nt: TGTGCCACCAGCATCGCAGGTATGAACACTGAAGCTTTCTTT; CDR3aa: CATSIAGMNTEAFF
d_gene: NA; abundance: NA; v_gene: TRBV6-1; j_gene: TRBJ1-3; CDR3nt: TGTGCCAGCAGTGGGACGGACACAAGCTCTGGAAACACCATATATTTT; CDR3aa: CASSGTDTSSGNTIYF
d_gene: TRBD1; abundance: NA; v_gene: TRBV27; j_gene: TRBJ1-5; CDR3nt: TGTGCCAGCAGTTATCTCGGACAGGCTGGTCAGCCCCAGCATTTT; CDR3aa: CASSYLGQAGQPQHF
d_gene: NA; abundance: NA; v_gene: TRBV18; j_gene: TRBJ2-7; CDR3nt: TGTGCCAGCTCACCTGGGGGGACCGTATTCGGATACGAGCAGTACTTC; CDR3aa: CASSPGGTVFGYEQYF
d_gene: NA; abundance: once; v_gene: TRBV6-6; j_gene: TRBJ1-6; CDR3nt: TGTGCCACCAACCCGAGCTCCTATAATTCACCCCTCCACTTT; CDR3aa: CATNPSSYNSPLHF
d_gene: TRBD2; abundance: NA; v_gene: TRBV10-1; j_gene: TRBJ2-7; CDR3nt: TGCGCCAGCAGCAGCGGGATCACCGAGGACGAGCAGTACTTC; CDR3aa: CASSSGITEDEQYF
d_gene: TRBD1; abundance: NA; v_gene: TRBV28; j_gene: TRBJ1-3; CDR3nt: TGTGCCAGCAGGGGACAGGGGGCTGGAAACACCATATATTTT; CDR3aa: CASRGQGAGNTIYF
d_gene: TRBD1; abundance: NA; v_gene: TRBV7-2; j_gene: TRBJ1-5; CDR3nt: TGTGCCAGCAGCCAACCGGACAGGACGTGGGGGCAGCCCCAGCATTTT; CDR3aa: CASSQPDRTWGQPQHF
d_gene: TRBD1; abundance: NA; v_gene: TRBV7-9; j_gene: TRBJ1-2; CDR3nt: TGTGCCAGCAGCCCCGGCAGGGGGCGACATGGCTACACCTTC; CDR3aa: CASSPGRGRHGYTF
d_gene: TRBD2; abundance: NA; v_gene: TRBV5-6; j_gene: TRBJ2-5; CDR3nt: TGTGCCAGCAGCTTAAGGTTTCCGGGGGGAGTGACCCAGTACTTC; CDR3aa: CASSLRFPGGVTQYF
d_gene: NA; abundance: NA; v_gene: TRBV5-1; j_gene: TRBJ2-2; CDR3nt: TGCGCCAGCAGCCCCCAGCCCTACGGGGTTCCCCCCGGGGAGCTGTTTTTT; CDR3aa: CASSPQPYGVPPGELFF
d_gene: TRBD2; abundance: NA; v_gene: TRBV5-1; j_gene: TRBJ2-1; CDR3nt: TGCGCCAGCAGCCCGAGGACAGCGGGAGCCTACAATGAGCAGTTCTTC; CDR3aa: CASSPRTAGAYNEQFF
d_gene: TRBD2; abundance: NA; v_gene: TRBV10-3; j_gene: TRBJ2-1; CDR3nt: TGTGCCATCACCGCGGGGGGACCCTACAATGAGCAGTTCTTC; CDR3aa: CAITAGGPYNEQFF
d_gene: NA; abundance: few; v_gene: TRBV5-6; j_gene: TRBJ1-4; CDR3nt: TGTGCCAGCAGCTCTGTAAGGGGAACTAATGAAAAACTGTTTTTT; CDR3aa: CASSSVRGTNEKLFF
d_gene: NA; abundance: NA; v_gene: TRBV7-9; j_gene: TRBJ2-6; CDR3nt: TGTGCCACGGACAGAAACTCTGGGGCCAACGTCCTGACTTTC; CDR3aa: CATDRNSGANVLTF
d_gene: NA; abundance: NA; v_gene: TRBV5-6; j_gene: TRBJ2-6; CDR3nt: TGTGCCAGCAGCTTGGATTCATCCTCTGGGGCCAACGTCCTGACTTTC; CDR3aa: CASSLDSSSGANVLTF
d_gene: TRBD2; abundance: NA; v_gene: TRBV7-9; j_gene: TRBJ2-7; CDR3nt: TGTGCCAGCAGCCCCCCGGCGGGAGGCGTCTACGAGCAGTACTTC; CDR3aa: CASSPPAGGVYEQYF
d_gene: NA; abundance: NA; v_gene: TRBV5-4; j_gene: TRBJ2-1; CDR3nt: TGTGCCAGCAGCTTGGGCGGTACGAGCTCCTACAATGAGCAGTTCTTC; CDR3aa: CASSLGGTSSYNEQFF
d_gene: NA; abundance: NA; v_gene: TRBV27; j_gene: TRBJ2-2; CDR3nt: TGTGCCAGCAGTCTAGTTGCTGGGGAGCTGTTTTTT; CDR3aa: CASSLVAGELFF
d_gene: NA; abundance: NA; v_gene: TRBV21-1; j_gene: TRBJ1-6; CDR3nt: TGTGCCAGCAACACGGGACAGGGAAACTCACCCCTCCACTTT; CDR3aa: CASNTGQGNSPLHF
d_gene: NA; abundance: NA; v_gene: TRBV19; j_gene: TRBJ2-3; CDR3nt: TGTGCCACCACGCGAGGCGGCTCGAGCACAGATACGCAGTATTTT; CDR3aa: CATTRGGSSTDTQYF
d_gene: NA; abundance: NA; v_gene: TRBV30; j_gene: TRBJ1-4; CDR3nt: TGTGCCTGGAGTGCCGTTGGGGCAGGCCCTAATGAAAAACTGTTTTTT; CDR3aa: CAWSAVGAGPNEKLFF
d_gene: TRBD1; abundance: NA; v_gene: TRBV7-9; j_gene: TRBJ1-1; CDR3nt: TGTGCCAGCAGACCGATTTCGGCGGACAGGGCGTACACTGAAGCTTTCTTT; CDR3aa: CASRPISADRAYTEAFF
d_gene: TRBD1; abundance: few; v_gene: TRBV3-1/TRBV3-2; j_gene: TRBJ1-3; CDR3nt: TGTGCCAGCAGACAGACAGGGCCTGGAAACACCATATATTTT; CDR3aa: CASRQTGPGNTIYF
d_gene: TRBD2; abundance: NA; v_gene: TRBV11-2; j_gene: TRBJ2-1; CDR3nt: TGTGCCAGCAGCTCAGCGGGGGGCTGGCATGAGCAGTTCTTC; CDR3aa: CASSSAGGWHEQFF
d_gene: TRBD1; abundance: NA; v_gene: TRBV30; j_gene: TRBJ1-2; CDR3nt: TGTGCCTGGAGCGCGGACAGGGGCCCATGGGGCTACACCTTC; CDR3aa: CAWSADRGPWGYTF